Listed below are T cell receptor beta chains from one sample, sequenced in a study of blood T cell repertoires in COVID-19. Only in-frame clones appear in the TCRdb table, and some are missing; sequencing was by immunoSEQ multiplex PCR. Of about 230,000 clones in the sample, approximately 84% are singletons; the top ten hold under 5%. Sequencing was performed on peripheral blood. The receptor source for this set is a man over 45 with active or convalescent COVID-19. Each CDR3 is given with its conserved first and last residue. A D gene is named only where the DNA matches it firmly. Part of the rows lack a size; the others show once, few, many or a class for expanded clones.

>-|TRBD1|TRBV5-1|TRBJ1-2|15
CASSLGTGSYYGYTF
TGCGCCAGCAGCTTGGGGACAGGGTCGTACTATGGCTACACCTTC
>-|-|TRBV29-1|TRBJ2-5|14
CSVEDQGAPETQYF
TGCAGCGTTGAAGATCAAGGGGCACCGGAGACCCAGTACTTC
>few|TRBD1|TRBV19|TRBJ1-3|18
CASSPTGNLAPSGNTIYF
TGTGCCAGTAGTCCGACAGGGAATTTAGCACCCTCTGGAAACACCATATATTTT
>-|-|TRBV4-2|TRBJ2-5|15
CASSQDDPGGETQYF
TGTGCCAGCAGCCAAGACGATCCAGGAGGAGAGACCCAGTACTTC
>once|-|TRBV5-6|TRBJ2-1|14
CASSLLDSNNEQFF
TGTGCCAGCAGCTTACTGGACAGCAACAATGAGCAGTTCTTC
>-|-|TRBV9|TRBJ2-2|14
CASSDRGNTGELFF
TGTGCCAGCAGCGACCGAGGGAACACCGGGGAGCTGTTTTTT
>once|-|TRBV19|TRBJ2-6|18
CASSMGTGGASGANVLTF
TGTGCCAGTAGTATGGGTACTGGGGGCGCCTCTGGGGCCAACGTCCTGACTTTC
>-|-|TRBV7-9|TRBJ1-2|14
CASSLAGQGLGYTF
TGTGCCAGCAGCTTAGCAGGGCAGGGCCTTGGCTACACCTTC
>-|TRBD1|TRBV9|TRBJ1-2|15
CASSASGTGVDGYTF
TGTGCCAGCAGCGCGTCCGGGACAGGGGTCGATGGCTACACCTTC
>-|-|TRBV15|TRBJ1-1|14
CATSRDRGSTEAFF
TGTGCCACCAGCAGAGACAGGGGATCCACTGAAGCTTTCTTT
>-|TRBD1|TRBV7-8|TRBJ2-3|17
CASSRIGGQGATDTQYF
TGTGCCAGCAGCCGAATCGGAGGACAGGGGGCGACAGATACGCAGTATTTT
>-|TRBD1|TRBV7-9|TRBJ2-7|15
CASSSTGGATYEQYF
TGTGCCAGCAGTTCCACAGGGGGCGCTACCTACGAGCAGTACTTC
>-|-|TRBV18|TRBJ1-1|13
CASSPPGRVKAFF
TGTGCCAGCTCACCACCCGGCAGGGTGAAAGCTTTCTTT
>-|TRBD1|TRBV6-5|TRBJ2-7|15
CASSPRTGSSYEQYF
TGTGCCAGCAGTCCCCGGACAGGTTCGTCCTACGAGCAGTACTTC
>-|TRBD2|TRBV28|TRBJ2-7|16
CASSLWSAGSSYEQYF
TGTGCCAGCAGTTTATGGTCAGCGGGAAGCTCCTACGAGCAGTACTTC
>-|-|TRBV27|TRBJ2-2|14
CASSFGPITGELFF
TGTGCCAGCAGTTTCGGTCCGATCACCGGGGAGCTGTTTTTT
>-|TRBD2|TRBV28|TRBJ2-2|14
CAGSAGGYTGELFF
TGTGCCGGTAGCGCGGGGGGATACACCGGGGAGCTGTTTTTT
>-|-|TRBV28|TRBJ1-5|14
CASSLRVGYQPQHF
TGTGCCAGCAGCCTCAGGGTGGGGTATCAGCCCCAGCATTTT
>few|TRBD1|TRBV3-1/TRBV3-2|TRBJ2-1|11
CASSRQGYLFF
TGTGCCAGCAGCCGACAGGGGTATCTGTTCTTC
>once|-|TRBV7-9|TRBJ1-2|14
CASSWAMGASGYTF
TGTGCCAGCAGCTGGGCTATGGGGGCGAGTGGCTACACCTTC
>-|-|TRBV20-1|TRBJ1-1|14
CSASGQRENTEAFF
TGCAGTGCTAGTGGTCAGCGGGAGAACACTGAAGCTTTCTTT
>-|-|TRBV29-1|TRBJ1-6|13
CSVRLTGNSPLHF
TGCAGCGTTCGACTAACGGGGAATTCACCCCTCCACTTT
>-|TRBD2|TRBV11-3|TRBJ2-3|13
CASTLGGGARQYF
TGTGCCAGCACCCTGGGGGGAGGGGCCCGCCAGTATTTT
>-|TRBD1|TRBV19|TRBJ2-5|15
CASSMGQGAGETQYF
TGTGCCAGTAGTATGGGACAGGGGGCGGGAGAGACCCAGTACTTC
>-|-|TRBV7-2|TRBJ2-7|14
CASSLSGGVYEQYF
TGTGCCAGCAGCTTATCAGGCGGGGTCTACGAGCAGTACTTC
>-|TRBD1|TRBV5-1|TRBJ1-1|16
CASSKGQGARSTEAFF
TGCGCCAGCAGCAAGGGACAGGGGGCGCGAAGCACTGAAGCTTTCTTT
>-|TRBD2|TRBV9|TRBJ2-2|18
CASSVAGSGGSYTGELFF
TGTGCCAGCAGCGTAGCCGGTAGCGGGGGGTCTTACACCGGGGAGCTGTTTTTT
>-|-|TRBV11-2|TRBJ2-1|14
CASSSGGVYNEQFF
TGTGCCAGCAGCTCGGGGGGCGTTTACAATGAGCAGTTCTTC
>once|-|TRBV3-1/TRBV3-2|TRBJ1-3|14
CASSQGPNRNTIYF
TGTGCCAGCAGCCAGGGCCCCAACCGAAACACCATATATTTT
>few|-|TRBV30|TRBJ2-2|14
CAWTRQLGTGELFF
TGTGCCTGGACGCGGCAGTTGGGCACCGGGGAGCTGTTTTTT
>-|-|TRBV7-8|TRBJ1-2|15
CASSLARETNYGYTF
TGTGCCAGCAGCTTAGCGCGCGAGACTAACTATGGCTACACCTTC
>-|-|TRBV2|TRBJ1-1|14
CASSGLAGSAEAFF
TGTGCCAGCAGTGGGCTGGCGGGTTCCGCTGAAGCTTTCTTT
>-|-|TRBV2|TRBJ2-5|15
CASSLNRADVETQYF
TGTGCCAGCAGTTTGAACAGGGCGGACGTTGAGACCCAGTACTTC
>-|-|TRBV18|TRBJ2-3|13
CASSPLRGDTQYF
TGTGCCAGCTCACCCCTCCGGGGAGATACGCAGTATTTT
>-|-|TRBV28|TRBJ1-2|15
CASSTQGRLNYGYTF
TGTGCCAGCAGTACCCAGGGTCGCCTTAACTATGGCTACACCTTC
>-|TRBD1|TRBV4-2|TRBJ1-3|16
CASSQGRDSSGNTIYF
TGTGCCAGCAGCCAAGGCCGGGACAGCTCGGGAAACACCATATATTTT
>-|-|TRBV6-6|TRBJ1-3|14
CASSYTVSGNTIYF
TGTGCCAGCAGTTACACAGTCTCTGGAAACACCATATATTTT
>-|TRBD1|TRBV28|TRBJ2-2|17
CASIPPRGTGGAGELFF
TGTGCCAGCATCCCCCCACGAGGGACAGGGGGCGCCGGGGAGCTGTTTTTT
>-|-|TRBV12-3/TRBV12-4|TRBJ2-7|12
CASSPSGLEQYF
TGTGCCAGCAGCCCATCCGGTCTCGAGCAGTACTTC
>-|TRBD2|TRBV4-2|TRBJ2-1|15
CASSHPQRGGNEQFF
TGTGCCAGCAGCCATCCACAGCGGGGGGGCAATGAGCAGTTCTTC
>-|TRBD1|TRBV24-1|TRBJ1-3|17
CAPRCCIRGASGNTIYF
TGTGCCCCCCGCTGTTGTATCAGGGGGGCCTCTGGAAACACCATATATTTT
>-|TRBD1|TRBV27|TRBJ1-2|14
CASSSRQGTYGYTF
TGTGCCAGCAGTTCTAGACAGGGTACCTATGGCTACACCTTC
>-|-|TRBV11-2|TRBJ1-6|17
CASSSTPSGYRNSPLHF
TGTGCCAGCAGCTCTACCCCCTCAGGGTATAGGAATTCACCCCTCCACTTT
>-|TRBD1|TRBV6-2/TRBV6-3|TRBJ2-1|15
CASSEPGTVNNEQFF
TGTGCCAGCAGCGAACCCGGGACAGTTAACAATGAGCAGTTCTTC
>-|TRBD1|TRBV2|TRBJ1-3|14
CASSGTGLGNTIYF
TGTGCCAGCAGTGGGACAGGCCTCGGAAACACCATATATTTT
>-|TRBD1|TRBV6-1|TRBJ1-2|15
CASSRDRGRDDGYTF
TGTGCCAGCAGCAGGGACAGGGGGCGCGACGATGGCTACACCTTC
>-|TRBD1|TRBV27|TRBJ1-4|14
CASSPGQGAEKLFF
TGTGCCAGCAGTCCAGGACAGGGGGCTGAAAAACTGTTTTTT
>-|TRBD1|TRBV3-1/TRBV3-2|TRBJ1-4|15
CASSLAGGRNEKLFF
TGTGCCAGCAGCCTCGCAGGGGGCCGTAATGAAAAACTGTTTTTT
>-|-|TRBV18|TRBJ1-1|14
CASSPGKGGTEAFF
TGTGCCAGCTCACCTGGAAAGGGAGGGACTGAAGCTTTCTTT
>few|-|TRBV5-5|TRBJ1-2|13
CASSLNSNYGYTF
TGTGCCAGCAGCCTCAACAGTAACTATGGCTACACCTTC
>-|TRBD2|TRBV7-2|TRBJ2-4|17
CASSAGLAGDRWNIQYF
TGTGCCAGCAGCGCCGGACTAGCGGGGGACAGGTGGAACATTCAGTACTTC
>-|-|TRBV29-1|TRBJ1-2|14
CSVEDRKGMYGYTF
TGCAGCGTTGAAGATCGGAAGGGGATGTATGGCTACACCTTC
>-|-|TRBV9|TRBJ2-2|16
CASSVSYYPNTGELFF
TGTGCCAGCAGCGTATCTTACTACCCGAACACCGGGGAGCTGTTTTTT
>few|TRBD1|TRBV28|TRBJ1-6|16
CASSALTGAYNSPLHF
TGTGCCAGCAGTGCACTGACAGGGGCCTATAATTCACCCCTCCACTTT